This T cell receptor beta chain was recorded in a study of radiotherapy plus CTLA-4 blockade in lung cancer. The germline V and J ends were trimmed by 7 bases and 12 bases, with 19 bases remaining between them. This CDR3 comprises 13 residues. Germline CDR1 reads SGHNT; CDR2 reads YENEEA. Sequenced by immunoSEQ multiplex PCR; TCRdb stores in-frame clones only, minus some. Of roughly 50,000 clones in the sample, 82% are singletons; the top ten hold 3% to 4%. The sequence was collected from a human donor with non-small cell lung cancer who had stable disease on radiotherapy plus ipilimumab. This sample comprised peripheral blood, obtained from a patient treated with radiotherapy plus ipilimumab. The rearrangement uses TRBV11-3 and TRBJ2-1; TRBD2 might be the D (5 bases). The CDR3 DNA is TGTGCCAGCACCCCGACGACCCCTGGAGGGCAGTTCTTC. This translates into CASTPTTPGGQFF.